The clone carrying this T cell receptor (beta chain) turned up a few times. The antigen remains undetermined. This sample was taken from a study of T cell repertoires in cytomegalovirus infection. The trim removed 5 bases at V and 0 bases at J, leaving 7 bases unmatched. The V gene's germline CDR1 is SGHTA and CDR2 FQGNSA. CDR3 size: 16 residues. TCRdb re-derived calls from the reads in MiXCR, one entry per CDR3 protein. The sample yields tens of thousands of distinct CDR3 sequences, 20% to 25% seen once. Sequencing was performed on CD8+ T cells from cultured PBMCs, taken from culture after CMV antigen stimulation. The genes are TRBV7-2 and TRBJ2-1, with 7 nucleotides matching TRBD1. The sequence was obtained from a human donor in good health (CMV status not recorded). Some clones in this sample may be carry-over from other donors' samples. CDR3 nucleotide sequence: TGTGCCAGCAGCCCGAAGACAGGGAGCTCCTACAATGAGCAGTTCTTC. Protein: CASSPKTGSSYNEQFF.